The 21 T cell receptor beta chains below come from one sample, sequenced in a study of tumor and adjacent non-tumor tissue in lung cancer. The library came from three nested PCR rounds adapted from ARM-PCR protocols. Using its own MiXCR run on the multiplex PCR reads, TCRdb lists one record per CDR3 protein. Here the sample spans fewer than 90,000 distinct CDR3 sequences, roughly three quarters being singletons. This sample's RNA came from whole unsorted tissue. Distant lung tissue was collected more than 3 cm away from the tumor edge. The sample comprised distant non-tumor lung tissue. All receptors derive from a woman between 50 and 59 years old with non-small cell lung cancer.

As to this clonotype: Relative to the germline gene, one junction end is altered; a read error may explain this. CDR3 nucleotide sequence: TGTGCCAGCATTCAGGCTAGCGGGGGCAATGAACAGTTCTTC. Protein product: CASIQASGGNEQFF. The rearrangement links TRBV28 to TRBJ2-1; 10 bases are a match to TRBD2. This CDR3 has 14 residues. Germline V CDR1 and CDR2: MDHEN, SYDVKM. Full variable domain (remainder filled in from reference TRBV28 and TRBJ2-1): DVKVTQSSRYLVKRTGEKVFLECVQDMDHENMFWYRQDPGLGLRLIYFSYDVKMKEKGDIPEGYSVSREKKERFSLILESASTNQTSMYLCASIQASGGNEQFFGPGTRLTVL.

The chain joins TRBV30 to TRBJ2-7, with D unclear. There are 12 residues in the CDR3. CDR1 is GTSNPN and CDR2 is SVGIG in the germline V gene (reference sequence). For the CDR3, the DNA is TGTATCTGGGCGGCTACTATATACGAGCAGTACTTC. Translating it yields CIWAATIYEQYF. The full variable domain, completed using reference TRBV30 and TRBJ2-7, is SQTIHQWPATLVQPVGSPLSLECTVEGTSNPNLYWYRQAAGRGLQLLFYSVGIGQISSEVPQNLSASRPQDRQFILSSKKLLLSDSGFYLCIWAATIYEQYFGPGTRLTVT.

The chain combines TRBV5-1 with TRBJ1-5; 7 nucleotides match TRBD1. Germline V gene lookup returns CDR1 SGHRS and CDR2 YFSETQ. There are 15 residues in the CDR3. The CDR3: CTSSLDGQDMQPQHF. CDR3 nucleotides: TGCACAAGCAGCTTGGATGGACAGGATATGCAGCCCCAGCATTTT.

Of note for this clonotype: This may be a read error: a much more frequent sequence differs by one nucleotide. The chain combines TRBV15 with TRBJ2-1, with TRBD2 matching over 9 bases. CDR3 length: 16 amino acids. Germline V gene sequence: CDR1 LNHNV, CDR2 YYDKDF (reference sequence). The junction had 8 bases not matched to a gene; V was cut back by 4 bases and J by 4 bases. The CDR3 coding sequence is TGTGCCACCAGCATCATGGGGACTAGCAGGTACAATGAGCAGTTCTTC. It specifies CATSIMGTSRYNEQFF.

In regard to this clonotype: Likely a read error: the CDR3 ends without its conserved phenylalanine or tryptophan. The chain couples TRBV29-1 to TRBJ2-2; D may be TRBD1 or TRBD2 (5 bases each). The V gene's germline CDR1 is SQVTM and CDR2 ANQGSEA. This CDR3 has 13 residues. V lost 5 bases and J 9 bases, leaving 16 bases between the germline ends. The CDR3 is CSVRTGPHWELFL. The CDR3 DNA sequence: TGCAGCGTTAGAACGGGGCCCCACTGGGAGCTGTTTCTT.

Details on this clonotype: At one boundary the junction diverges from the germline segment, which might be a read error. This chain joins TRBV4-1 and TRBJ2-7; D may match TRBD1 or TRBD2 (5 bases each). Germline V gene data show CDR1 as MGHRA and CDR2 as YSYEKL. The CDR3 is 16 residues long. For the CDR3, the DNA is TGCGCCAGCAGCCAAGGAGGGGTAAACAATGACTACGAGCAATGCTTC. Residues: CASSQGGVNNDYEQCF.

This clonotype showed up just a few times. The junction departs from germline at one end; a sequencing error may be responsible. The chain carries TRBV4-1 and TRBJ1-1; D remains ambiguous. This CDR3 has 16 amino acids. Germline V gene sequence: CDR1 MGHRA, CDR2 YSYEKL. The CDR3 protein is CTSSQGLRDISSEAFF. Here the CDR3 DNA reads TGCACCAGCAGCCAAGGATTGAGGGATATCTCCTCTGAAGCTTTCTTT.

This clonotype was detected many times. V is TRBV5-1 and J is TRBJ1-2; a weak D match, TRBD1 (5 bases). The germline gives CDR1 SGHRS, CDR2 YFSETQ. V was clipped by 2 bases and J by 8 bases, with 13 bases between them. The CDR3 consists of 13 residues. The CDR3 nucleotides read TGCGCCAGCAGCTTCACGGGACTGGAGGGCTACACCTTC. Translating gives CASSFTGLEGYTF.

About this clonotype itself: An end of the junction does not agree with germline; a read error may underlie this. The chain has TRBV20-1 and TRBJ2-1; D gene ambiguous. There are 16 residues in the CDR3. Looked up from germline, CDR1 is DFQATT and CDR2 is SNEGSKA (reference sequence). Here the CDR3 reads CSARDLVGRKYNEQLF. DNA for the CDR3: TGCAGTGCTAGAGATCTGGTCGGGCGAAAGTACAATGAGCAGCTCTTC.

This clonotype is a singleton in its sample. Its ends do not fully match the called genes, so a read error is possible. This chain uses TRBV6-5 with TRBJ1-4, with D possibly matching TRBD1 (6 bases). Looked up from germline, CDR1 is MNHEY and CDR2 is SVGAGI. The CDR3 totals 16 residues. CDR3 region: CARSPPDRRVNEKLFF. The DNA of the CDR3 is TGTGCCCGCAGCCCCCCTGACAGGCGAGTCAATGAAAAACTGTTTTTT.

Of note for this clonotype: Germline and junction disagree at one end, which may indicate a read error. The V gene is TRBV11-2, the J gene TRBJ2-3; D might be TRBD2 (6 bases). Germline V gene lookup returns CDR1 SGHAT and CDR2 FQNNGV. The CDR3 totals 16 residues. CDR3 in amino acids: CANSLWGQLATHKQYF. The DNA of the CDR3 is TGTGCCAACAGCTTGTGGGGCCAGCTAGCGACACATAAGCAGTATTTT.

By proportion, this clonotype is medium-sized. The rearrangement uses TRBV12-3 or TRBV12-4 and TRBJ2-5; the match to TRBD2 covers 7 bases. J gave up 7 bases and V 6 bases, and 11 bases lay outside the gene matches. The CDR3 loop spans 14 amino acids. In nucleotides, the CDR3 is TGTGCCAGCAGCCTGGGACTACGGGGCGGGACCCAGTACTTC. This sequence encodes CASSLGLRGGTQYF.

As regards this clonotype: No conserved phenylalanine or tryptophan is present at the end of the CDR3, so a read error is the likely explanation. This rearrangement joins TRBV11-2 to TRBJ2-1; the match to TRBD2 covers 8 bases. In germline, CDR1 is SGHAT, CDR2 FQNNGV. This CDR3 spans 15 amino acids. In DNA, the CDR3 is TGTGCTAGCAGCTTAGGCTTAGCGGGAACGAATGAGCAGTTCCTC. Protein product: CASSLGLAGTNEQFL.

On this clonotype itself: Germline is not matched at one junction end, which may reflect a read error. This sequence joins TRBV29-1 and TRBJ2-5; 12 bases map to TRBD2. The CDR3 has 14 residues. Looked up from germline, CDR1 is SQVTM and CDR2 is ANQGSEA. The CDR3: CSASGLAGQETQNF. The CDR3 DNA follows: TGCAGCGCAAGTGGACTAGCGGGACAAGAGACCCAGAACTTC. The variable domain in full, completed from reference TRBV29-1 and TRBJ2-5, reads SAVISQKPSRDICQRGTSLTIQCQVDSQVTMMFWYRQQPGQSLTLIATANQGSEATYESGFVIDKFPISRPNLTFSTLTVSNMSPEDSSIYLCSASGLAGQETQNFGPGTRLLVL.

This clonotype was found a few times. The chain links TRBV7-3 to TRBJ2-1, with unresolved D. The germline V and J ends were trimmed by 2 bases and 9 bases, with 11 bases remaining between them. The CDR3 length is 13 residues. Germline assignment: CDR1 SGHTA and CDR2 FQGTGA. CDR3 residues: CASSLSQAIEQFF. CDR3 DNA: TGTGCCAGCAGCTTATCCCAGGCAATTGAGCAGTTCTTC.

Worth noting for this clonotype: Relative to the germline gene, one junction end is altered; a read error may explain this. The V call is TRBV11-2, the J call TRBJ2-3; D not resolved. This CDR3 comprises 15 residues. Germline V gene sequence: CDR1 SGHAT, CDR2 FQNNGV. CDR3 nucleotide sequence: TGTGCCAGCAGTTTAGGGCCCCCAGGTGACCATAGGCAGTATTTT. Translated, it gives CASSLGPPGDHRQYF.

With regard to this clonotype: The final CDR3 position lacks the conserved phenylalanine or tryptophan, pointing to a likely read error. The chain employs TRBV6-5 and TRBJ1-5, with D maybe TRBD1 (6 bases). The CDR3 contains 15 residues. Germline CDR1 is MNHEY and CDR2 is SVGAGI. The CDR3 loop is CASTYSNGGDQPQHS. DNA for the CDR3: TGTGCCAGCACTTACTCGAACGGGGGCGATCAGCCCCAGCATTCT.

This clonotype appeared a single time. Germline and junction disagree at one end, which may indicate a read error. The chain has TRBV28 and TRBJ2-7, with D possibly matching TRBD2 (6 bases). Germline V CDR1 and CDR2: MDHEN, SYDVKM. The length of the CDR3 is 13 residues. The CDR3 DNA is TGTGCCAGCAGTCACGGGAGTTTCTACGAGCAATACTTC. Amino acids: CASSHGSFYEQYF.

This clonotype was found many times. The genes are TRBV2 and TRBJ2-1; D gene uncertain. V was trimmed by 4 bases and J by 5 bases, leaving 12 bases between them. Germline assignment: CDR1 SNHLY and CDR2 FYNNEI. CDR3 length: 14 amino acids. In DNA, the CDR3 is TGTGCCAGCAGTGCGGACCAGAATAACAATGAGCAGTTCTTC. Its protein is CASSADQNNNEQFF.

This clonotype came up once. Sequence at one end of the junction differs from germline and may be a read error. The chain uses TRBV5-6 and TRBJ2-2, with D perhaps TRBD2 (6 bases). The germline V gene encodes CDR1 SGHDT and CDR2 YYEEEE. The CDR3 has 15 amino acids. CDR3: CASSTSMSVTGELFF. In DNA, the CDR3 is TGTGCCAGCAGCACTAGCATGTCGGTCACCGGGGAGCTGTTCTTT.

About this clonotype itself: Given a much more abundant clone one base away, this may be a read error. In nucleotides, the CDR3 is TGCGCCAGGAGCGCCCAACGGGGAGATACGCAGTATTTT. It translates to CARSAQRGDTQYF. This chain uses TRBV5-1 with TRBJ2-3; TRBD2 might be the D (5 bases). The germline V gene encodes CDR1 SGHRS and CDR2 YFSETQ. The CDR3 is 13 amino acids. Trimming took 8 bases from V and 5 from J, leaving 15 bases between them.